These 24 T cell receptor beta chains were all obtained from the same sample, sequenced in a study of response to subunit inactivated influenza vaccine. TCRdb used MiXCR to reprocess the RT-PCR reads, holding one entry per CDR3 protein. The table has about 150,000 distinct CDR3 sequences, around 11% seen once; the top ten hold about a third. This specimen was CD8+ T cells sorted from PBMCs, taken roughly 24 months after vaccination. The receptors stem from a man in his fifties or sixties who received an inactivated influenza vaccine.

The chain links TRBV6-5 to TRBJ2-1; TRBD1 agrees at 7 bases. Germline loops: CDR1 MNHEY, CDR2 SVGAGI. The CDR3 consists of 14 residues. The ends lost 3 bases at V and 9 bases at J; junction bases unmatched: 8. This chain's CDR3 is CASSYYRGTSEQFF. In DNA form, the CDR3 reads TGTGCCAGCAGTTATTACAGGGGTACGAGTGAGCAGTTCTTC.

This clonotype was seen more than once but under ten times. The V and J genes are TRBV4-1 and TRBJ2-1, with 9 positions matching TRBD1. The CDR3 covers 16 residues. Trimming removed 4 bases from V and 6 bases from J; junction bases left unmatched: 10. CDR1 MGHRA and CDR2 YSYEKL come from the germline V gene. The CDR3 nucleotides are TGCGCCAGCAGCCGCTCCGGGACAGGGAATTCCAATGAGCAGTTCTTC. This codes for CASSRSGTGNSNEQFF.

This clonotype was seen more than once but under ten times. The chain couples TRBV4-1 to TRBJ2-2; the match to TRBD1 covers 12 bases. J gave up 6 bases and V 4 bases, and 3 bases lay outside the gene matches. CDR1 MGHRA and CDR2 YSYEKL come from the germline V gene. The CDR3 totals 15 residues. The CDR3, as DNA: TGCGCCAGCAGCCCCGGGACAGGGGGCTCCGGGGAGCTGTTTTTT. Protein: CASSPGTGGSGELFF.

This clonotype was seen a few times. V usage is TRBV4-1 and J usage is TRBJ2-7; 9 bases map to TRBD1. Germline V gene data show CDR1 as MGHRA and CDR2 as YSYEKL. Trimming cost V 1 base and J 6 bases; bases outside gene matches: 7. The CDR3 sequence is 15 residues long. The CDR3 loop reads CASSQAPGQGIEQYF. The CDR3 coding sequence is TGCGCCAGCAGCCAAGCCCCGGGACAGGGTATCGAGCAGTACTTC.

This clonotype was counted only a few times. The V call is TRBV12-3 or TRBV12-4, the J call TRBJ2-3; 12 bases are shared with TRBD2. The CDR3 is 18 amino acids. With 5 bases clipped from V and 5 bases from J, the junction kept 14 bases outside the gene matches. The CDR3 region has the DNA TGTGCCAGCAGTGGACTAGCGGGAACCCCCGGGAGGGTAGATACGCAGTATTTT. This sequence encodes CASSGLAGTPGRVDTQYF.

This clonotype was counted a few times. V usage is TRBV4-1 and J usage is TRBJ2-7; D may match TRBD1 or TRBD2 (5 bases each). Trimming shortened V by 0 bases and J by 4 bases, and 19 bases separated the two germline ends. Germline lookup yields CDR1 MGHRA and CDR2 YSYEKL. There are 17 residues in the CDR3. CDR3 sequence reads: CASSQDPGAGSGYEQYF. CDR3 sequence (DNA): TGCGCCAGCAGCCAAGATCCCGGAGCAGGGAGTGGGTACGAGCAGTACTTC.

This clonotype occurred many times. The V call is TRBV12-3 or TRBV12-4, the J call TRBJ1-6; 10 bases agree with TRBD1. The CDR3 extends over 16 amino acids. The trim removed 4 bases at V and 5 bases at J, leaving 5 bases unmatched. The CDR3 sequence: CASSSRDRGHNSPLHF. For the CDR3, the DNA is TGTGCCAGCAGTTCCCGGGACAGGGGCCATAATTCACCCCTCCACTTT.

CDR3 sequence reads: CASSLGVAGAEDTQYF. The CDR3 DNA sequence: TGTGCCAGCAGCTTAGGGGTAGCGGGAGCGGAAGATACGCAGTATTTT. The chain is built from TRBV7-9 and TRBJ2-3; 9 bases line up with TRBD2. Losses at the gene ends were 1 base for V and 5 bases for J; bases not matched to a gene: 7. CDR1 is SEHNR and CDR2 is FQNEAQ in the germline V gene (reference sequence). This CDR3 is built from 16 residues. The full variable domain, completed using reference TRBV7-9 and TRBJ2-3, is DTGVSQNPRHKITKRGQNVTFRCDPISEHNRLYWYRQTLGQGPEFLTYFQNEAQLEKSRLLSDRFSAERPKGSFSTLEIQRTEQGDSAMYLCASSLGVAGAEDTQYFGPGTRLTVL.

In this sample, this clonotype turned up a few times. The chain has TRBV20-1 and TRBJ2-2; a weak D match, TRBD1 (6 bases). Trimming stripped 0 bases from V and 7 bases from J, with 18 bases between. In germline, CDR1 is DFQATT, CDR2 SNEGSKA (reference sequence). The CDR3 spans 16 residues. The CDR3 region is CSARDTGRGQFGELFF. In nucleotides, the CDR3 is TGCAGTGCTAGAGATACAGGACGTGGACAGTTCGGGGAGCTGTTTTTT.

This clonotype was counted at least ten times. This chain uses TRBV4-3 with TRBJ2-1, with 9 positions matching TRBD1. V lost 2 bases and J lost 2; bases outside the gene matches: 1. This CDR3 contains 15 residues. Germline V gene lookup returns CDR1 LGHNA and CDR2 YSLEER. The CDR3 loop is CASSQTGGPYNEQFF. The CDR3 DNA is TGCGCCAGCAGCCAAACAGGGGGCCCCTACAATGAGCAGTTCTTC.

This clonotype was counted many times. CDR3 region: CASSLEGAIEQFF. Here the CDR3 DNA reads TGTGCCAGCAGCTTAGAAGGGGCAATTGAGCAGTTCTTC. The V and J genes are TRBV11-2 and TRBJ2-1; possibly TRBD1 for D (5 bases). V was trimmed by 0 bases and J by 9 bases, leaving 9 bases between them. The CDR3 has 13 amino acids. CDR1 SGHAT and CDR2 FQNNGV come from the germline V gene.

The sample holds many counts of this clonotype. This chain connects TRBV7-9 to TRBJ1-2; 10 bases are shared with TRBD1. Germline V gene sequence: CDR1 SEHNR, CDR2 FQNEAQ (reference sequence). The CDR3 spans 14 residues. V lost 5 bases to trimming and J lost 6 bases; unmatched junction nucleotides: 6. The CDR3 DNA reads TGTGCCAGCAGCCAAACCGGGACAGGGGATGGCTACACCTTC. As protein: CASSQTGTGDGYTF.

This clonotype showed up many times. The chain is built from TRBV12-3 or TRBV12-4 and TRBJ1-1, with TRBD1 matching over 8 bases. V was clipped by 6 bases and J by 6 bases; unmatched bases: 9. This CDR3 spans 14 amino acids. The CDR3 DNA sequence: TGTGCCAGCAGAGAAGGGACAGGTCGATCTGAAGCTTTCTTT. It specifies CASREGTGRSEAFF.

The chain employs TRBV6-1 and TRBJ2-1; 9 bases align to TRBD2. In germline, CDR1 is MNHNS, CDR2 SASEGT. The CDR3 runs to 16 residues. The trim removed 5 bases at V and 5 bases at J, leaving 10 bases unmatched. The CDR3 reads CASSSGRPVFNNEQFF. CDR3 nucleotides: TGTGCCAGCAGTAGCGGGAGGCCCGTTTTCAACAATGAGCAGTTCTTC.

The CDR3, as DNA: TGTGCCAGCAGTCCTCTAGCGAGAGACCCAGATACGCAGTATTTT. It translates to CASSPLARDPDTQYF. The genes are TRBV12-3 or TRBV12-4 and TRBJ2-3; possibly TRBD2 for D (6 bases). Between the trimmed V and J ends, which lost 5 bases and 4 bases, there was a span of 16 bases. The CDR3 extends over 15 amino acids.

To note about this clonotype: Because the CDR3's place on the DNA is in doubt, the DNA is left out and the CDR3 is given as listed by TCRdb. The gene calls are TRBV20-1 and TRBJ2-3; the table's D call of TRBD2 was not tested on the DNA. The CDR3 numbers 18 amino acids, ends counted. Germline CDR1 and CDR2: DFQATT and SNEGSKA (reference sequence). The CDR3 spells CSASGQAGGLGGTDTQYF.

This clonotype appeared a few times. This chain joins TRBV20-1 and TRBJ1-5; D gene unclear. The CDR3 extends over 15 amino acids. Germline assignment: CDR1 DFQATT and CDR2 SNEGSKA (reference sequence). The V gene lost 3 bases and the J gene lost 2 bases, with 14 bases spanning the gap. Here the CDR3 DNA reads TGCAGTGCTAGTTCGATCGGGCTAGGCAATCAGCCCCAGCATTTT. This encodes CSASSIGLGNQPQHF.

The chain uses TRBV7-9 and TRBJ2-4; TRBD1 aligns across 7 bases. Germline lookup yields CDR1 SEHNR and CDR2 FQNEAQ (reference sequence). The CDR3 runs 11 residues. V shed 4 bases, J shed 13 bases, and the junction held 4 bases outside the gene matches. DNA for the CDR3: TGTGCCAGCAGCTACAGGGGCGCCCAGTACTTC. Translated, it gives CASSYRGAQYF.

The chain links TRBV7-9 to TRBJ1-2, with D unclear. The germline V gene encodes CDR1 SEHNR and CDR2 FQNEAQ (reference sequence). CDR3 length: 13 residues. The V and J ends lost 5 bases and 4 bases respectively, with 11 bases between them. The CDR3 region is CASSHDGLYGYTF. The CDR3 DNA is TGTGCCAGCAGCCACGACGGACTCTATGGCTACACCTTC.

This clonotype was seen ten or more times. The rearrangement uses TRBV7-6 and TRBJ2-5; 16 bases map to TRBD2. Germline assignment: CDR1 SGHVS and CDR2 FNYEAQ. CDR3 length: 18 amino acids. The junction had 8 bases not matched to a gene; V was cut back by 3 bases and J by 4 bases. Here the CDR3 reads CASSLGLAGGLTRETQYF. CDR3 nucleotide sequence: TGTGCCAGCAGCTTGGGACTAGCGGGGGGGCTTACGCGAGAGACCCAGTACTTC.

This clonotype has a count of ten or more. The chain couples TRBV20-1 to TRBJ1-1; TRBD1 might be the D (5 bases). This CDR3 spans 12 amino acids. Germline-derived CDR1 and CDR2 are DFQATT and SNEGSKA (reference sequence). V was clipped by 4 bases and J by 7 bases, with 13 bases between them. CDR3 region: CSAKSPDSEAFF. The CDR3, as DNA: TGCAGTGCTAAAAGTCCAGACAGTGAAGCTTTCTTT.

This clonotype was seen more than once but under ten times. The V gene is TRBV4-1, the J gene TRBJ2-3; D gene unclear. Deletions cut 0 bases from V and 5 bases from J, with 9 bases between. CDR3 length: 14 amino acids. Per the germline V gene, CDR1 is MGHRA and CDR2 is YSYEKL. As DNA, the CDR3 is TGCGCCAGCAGCCAAGACACCGTTGGAGATACGCAGTATTTT. Protein product: CASSQDTVGDTQYF.

The genes are TRBV12-3 or TRBV12-4 and TRBJ2-7; D uncertain. The CDR3 length is 12 residues. Trimming shortened V by 6 bases and J by 5 bases, and 11 bases separated the two germline ends. CDR3 protein: CASSPGADEQYF. The DNA for the CDR3 is TGTGCCAGCAGCCCAGGAGCAGACGAGCAGTACTTC.

This clonotype has just a few counts. This chain uses TRBV4-1 with TRBJ1-2, with D tentatively TRBD1 (6 bases). Trimming stripped 1 base from V and 6 bases from J, with 15 bases between. This CDR3 is 15 amino acids long. CDR1 is MGHRA and CDR2 is YSYEKL in the germline V gene. In nucleotides, the CDR3 is TGCGCCAGCAGCCAAGCAGCAGGGGTACATGATGGCTACACCTTC. It is translated as CASSQAAGVHDGYTF.